This is a list of T cell receptor beta chains from one sample in a study of beta chain features in type 1 diabetes. Assay used: immunoSEQ multiplex PCR; TCRdb lists only in-frame clones, some missing. The data contain more than 250,000 clones, over 14% of them singletons. The sequencing sample was made of naive CD4+ T cells from blood. These receptors were collected from a man aged 18 to 29 with type 1 diabetes. Each CDR3 is given with its conserved first and last residue. Each record gives: J gene, clone size, D gene, V gene, CDR3 DNA, CDR3 protein. D genes are given only for firm matches. Size is stated for part of the rows, as once, few or many counts, or as a class when the clone is expanded.

TRBJ2-5 few TRBD1 TRBV11-2 TGTGCCAGCAGCCTAAGACAGGGACAAGAGACCCAGTACTTC CASSLRQGQETQYF
TRBJ1-6 few TRBD1 TRBV6-1 TGTGCCAGCGTGACAGGGACCTCCTATAATTCACCCCTCCACTTT CASVTGTSYNSPLHF
TRBJ1-4 few - TRBV30 TGTGCCTGGAGGAGCGCCTTCGGTGAAAAACTGTTTTTT CAWRSAFGEKLFF
TRBJ1-6 - - TRBV9 TGTGCCAGCAGCGTATTCGGGGGCGCGGGGGACAATTCACCCCTCCACTTT CASSVFGGAGDNSPLHF
TRBJ2-5 once TRBD1 TRBV7-7 TGTGCCAGCAGCCTGGACAGGCAAGAGACCCAGTACTTC CASSLDRQETQYF
TRBJ1-5 - TRBD1 TRBV5-1 TGCGCCAGCAGCTGGGGGACAGATAGCAATCAGCCCCAGCATTTT CASSWGTDSNQPQHF
TRBJ2-7 few TRBD2 TRBV7-2 TGTGCCAGCAGCCTAACCGGGACTAGGGCCTCCGAGCAGTACTTC CASSLTGTRASEQYF
TRBJ2-3 few - TRBV2 TGTGCCAGCAATTGGGAGAGGAGGGGGCAGTATTTT CASNWERRGQYF
TRBJ2-7 few TRBD1 TRBV27 TGTGCCAGCAGACGACAGGGGATGCAATACGAGCAGTACTTC CASRRQGMQYEQYF
TRBJ2-7 few - TRBV14 TGTGCCAGCAGCCAAGATCGGGTGACTGAAGACTACGAGCAGTACTTC CASSQDRVTEDYEQYF
TRBJ2-6 - TRBD1 TRBV29-1 TGCAGCGTTGATGAGGGGGCGCTTGGGGCCAACGTCCTGACTTTC CSVDEGALGANVLTF
TRBJ1-1 - - TRBV5-1 TGCGCCAGCACCCTCGAACCGGGGGGGGTAGCTGAAGCTTTCTTT CASTLEPGGVAEAFF
TRBJ2-2 - - TRBV2 TGTGCCAGCAGTGAATTCGGGATCGAGGGGCTGTTTTTT CASSEFGIEGLFF
TRBJ2-5 few TRBD2 TRBV30 TGTGCCTGGACCTTAGCGGGGTGGGCGACCCAGTACTTC CAWTLAGWATQYF
TRBJ2-5 - - TRBV2 TGTGCCAGCACTGGACAGTTACAAGAGACCCAGTACTTC CASTGQLQETQYF
TRBJ1-2 few - TRBV5-1 TGCGCCAGCAGCCCGGGGGGCTATGGCTACACCTTC CASSPGGYGYTF
TRBJ2-1 few TRBD1 TRBV28 TGTGCCAGCAGTTTATGGGGGACAGGGGGCCAAGGTGAGCAGTTCTTC CASSLWGTGGQGEQFF
TRBJ2-5 - - TRBV4-1 TGCGCCAGCAGCCCCCTCCCCTTAGAGACCCAGTACTTC CASSPLPLETQYF
TRBJ2-2 once - TRBV5-1 TGCGCCAGCAGCTTGGACACCGTAATCGGGGAGCTGTTTTTT CASSLDTVIGELFF
TRBJ2-5 few - TRBV27 TGTGCCAGCGGGCGAAGGACAGAAGAGACCCAGTACTTC CASGRRTEETQYF
TRBJ1-2 few - TRBV30 TGTGCCTGGAACCGTCAGGGTTGGGCCTATGGCTACACCTTC CAWNRQGWAYGYTF
TRBJ1-2 few - TRBV5-1 TGCGCCAGCACCCCCACCGGGACACCAGATGGCTACACCTTC CASTPTGTPDGYTF
TRBJ1-1 - - TRBV6-5 TGTGCCAGCAGGACGCTTGGGGGGGAAGCTTTCTTT CASRTLGGEAFF
TRBJ2-3 few TRBD2 TRBV27 TGTGCCAGCACCCTAGCGGGTACGCAGTATTTT CASTLAGTQYF
TRBJ2-7 few TRBD2 TRBV2 TGTGCCAGCACGACTAGCGGGAAGTACGAGCAGTACTTC CASTTSGKYEQYF
TRBJ2-7 few - TRBV20-1 TGCAGTGCTTCTCGGGGCGAGCAGTACTTC CSASRGEQYF
TRBJ2-5 few - TRBV18 TGTGCCAGCTCACCACCTATTGAAGAGACCCAGTACTTC CASSPPIEETQYF
TRBJ2-5 few TRBD1 TRBV2 TGTGCCACCGCGGGGACAGGGAGTCGAGAGACCCAGTACTTC CATAGTGSRETQYF
TRBJ2-5 once TRBD2 TRBV5-1 TGCGCCAGCAGCAAGGGACTAGCGGACCAAGAGACCCAGTACTTC CASSKGLADQETQYF
TRBJ2-2 - - TRBV29-1 TGCAGCGTTGGAGGCAGAACGAACACCGGGGAGCTGTTTTTT CSVGGRTNTGELFF
TRBJ1-5 few TRBD1 TRBV7-2 TGTGCCAGCAGCTCGCCGGGACAGGGGCGCAATCAGCCCCAGCATTTT CASSSPGQGRNQPQHF
TRBJ2-7 - - TRBV18 TGTGCCAGCTCGCGACAGACCTACGAGCAGTACTTC CASSRQTYEQYF
TRBJ2-7 few - TRBV9 TGTGCCAGCAGCGTAGGAGCGGTGGGGAGGAGCTCCTACGAGCAGTACTTC CASSVGAVGRSSYEQYF
TRBJ2-7 - - TRBV7-2 TGTGCCAGCAGCTCATCGACAGGTCCGGTTGGCGAGCAGTACTTC CASSSSTGPVGEQYF
TRBJ1-2 - - TRBV28 TGTGCCAGCAGTTTGTCTCAAAGCGGCTACACCTTC CASSLSQSGYTF
TRBJ2-1 - TRBD1 TRBV4-1 TGCGCCAGCAGCCAGCCCCGGGACAGAACATACAATGAGCAGTTCTTC CASSQPRDRTYNEQFF
TRBJ2-1 few - TRBV28 TGTGCCAGCAATGGTATGAGCTCCTACAATGAGCAGTTCTTC CASNGMSSYNEQFF
TRBJ1-5 - TRBD1 TRBV30 TGTGCCTGGAGTGGGGGACAGAGTAATCAGCCCCAGCATTTT CAWSGGQSNQPQHF
TRBJ2-5 - - TRBV7-9 TGTGCCAGCAGCTTAGCGCGCGGGACGGGGAGAGAGACCCAGTACTTC CASSLARGTGRETQYF
TRBJ2-3 few TRBD1 TRBV7-2 TGTGCCAGCAGCTGGCGGGACAGGGGAAGCACAGATACGCAGTATTTT CASSWRDRGSTDTQYF
TRBJ1-2 - - TRBV7-8 TGTGCCAGCAGCTTAGAGATGAGAACTAACTATGGCTACACCTTC CASSLEMRTNYGYTF
TRBJ2-1 - TRBD1 TRBV19 TGTGCCAGTCGGACCAGGGGGCTGTACAATGAGCAGTTCTTC CASRTRGLYNEQFF
TRBJ1-3 few - TRBV14 TGTGCCAGCAGCGCAAGCGCGACGTGGGGAAACACCATATATTTT CASSASATWGNTIYF
TRBJ2-7 few TRBD2 TRBV25-1 TGTGCCAGCAGTGACCGGGCGGGAGGGCCCTACGAGCAGTACTTC CASSDRAGGPYEQYF
TRBJ1-1 - - TRBV5-1 TGCGCCAGCAGCTTGGCGGACAAACTGAACACTGAAGCTTTCTTT CASSLADKLNTEAFF
TRBJ2-1 - - TRBV11-2 TGTGCCAGCGGTCGGTCCACCTACAATGAGCAGTTCTTC CASGRSTYNEQFF
TRBJ2-3 - - TRBV10-3 TGTGCCATCACGCCAGGGGCAGGCACAGATACGCAGTATTTT CAITPGAGTDTQYF
TRBJ1-1 - - TRBV5-1 TGCGCCAGCAGCTTGGAGGGCAGGGACACTGAAGCTTTCTTT CASSLEGRDTEAFF
TRBJ1-2 - - TRBV9 TGTGCCAGCAGCGCCCATAACAGGGCTACTCGCTACACCTTC CASSAHNRATRYTF
TRBJ2-5 few TRBD1 TRBV7-2 TGTGCCAGCAGCTTAGTACGGGACAGTCAGTACCAAGAGACCCAGTACTTC CASSLVRDSQYQETQYF
TRBJ2-5 - TRBD1 TRBV30 TGTGCCTGGGCCTACGGGACAGGGGGTCGGCAAGAGACCCAGTACTTC CAWAYGTGGRQETQYF
TRBJ1-3 few - TRBV4-2 TGTGCCAGCAGCGTGGGCCGCGGAAACACCATATATTTT CASSVGRGNTIYF
TRBJ2-1 - - TRBV5-4 TGTGCCAGCAGCTTAAGGAGGGCTGGAAATGAGCAGTTCTTC CASSLRRAGNEQFF
TRBJ1-1 few TRBD1 TRBV2 TGTGCCAGCAGTGTAATCACAGGGGGCAAGGCTGAAGCTTTCTTT CASSVITGGKAEAFF
TRBJ2-7 - - TRBV7-6 TGTGCTGTCCGAGGAGGGAGCTCCTACGAGCAGTACTTC CAVRGGSSYEQYF